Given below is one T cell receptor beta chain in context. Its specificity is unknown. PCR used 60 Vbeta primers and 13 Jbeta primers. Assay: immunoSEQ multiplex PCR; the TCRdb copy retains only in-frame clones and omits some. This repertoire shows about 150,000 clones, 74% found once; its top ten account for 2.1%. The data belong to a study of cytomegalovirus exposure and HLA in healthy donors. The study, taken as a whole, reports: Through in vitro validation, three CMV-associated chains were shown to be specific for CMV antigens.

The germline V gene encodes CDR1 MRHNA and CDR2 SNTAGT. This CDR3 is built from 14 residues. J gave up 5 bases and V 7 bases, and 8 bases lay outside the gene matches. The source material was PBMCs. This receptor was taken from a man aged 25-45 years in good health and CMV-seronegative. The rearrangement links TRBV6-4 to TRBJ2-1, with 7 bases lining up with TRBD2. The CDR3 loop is CASKRLAGDNEQFF. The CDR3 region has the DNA TGTGCCAGCAAAAGACTAGCTGGGGACAATGAGCAGTTCTTC.